This T cell receptor (beta chain) appears in the sequencing data of a study of blood T cell repertoires in COVID-19. The data were produced by immunoSEQ multiplex PCR, yet TCRdb's version contains in-frame clones alone and is incomplete. The sample has approximately 210,000 clones, 76% seen once; the top ten hold about a sixth. This CDR3 is built from 13 residues. Germline CDR1 SGHDN, CDR2 FVKESK. Trimming left V 1 base short and J 8 bases short, with 9 bases between. The J gene is TRBJ1-3, the V gene TRBV14, with a tentative D call TRBD1 (6 bases). The TCR was taken from a woman aged 50 to 65 with acute COVID-19. The material sequenced was PBMCs or T cells enriched from blood (not recorded which). The CDR3 coding sequence is TGTGCCAGCAGCCAAGGGGGGCGAGACACCATATATTTT. Translated, it gives CASSQGGRDTIYF.